This T cell receptor beta chain was sequenced in a study of blood T cell repertoires in COVID-19. Study details: Sample material is recorded as cDNA or gDNA derived from T cells, B-cell-depleted T cells, or PBMCs.

Participants spanned ages about 18 to 90 years and resided in about 24 US areas. Only in-frame clones appear in the TCRdb table, and some are missing; sequencing was by immunoSEQ multiplex PCR. Counted here are about 300,000 clones, 89% occurring once; the ten biggest clones make up 2.5% to 3%. Germline CDR1 is DFQATT and CDR2 is SNEGSKA (reference sequence). The V gene lost 4 bases and the J gene lost 10 bases, with 8 bases spanning the gap. The CDR3 extends over 10 amino acids. This TCR came from a woman between 50 and 59 years old who had been exposed to COVID-19. The chain combines TRBV20-1 with TRBJ2-1, with a possible D match to TRBD1 (5 bases). Sequenced material: PBMCs or T cells enriched from blood (not recorded which). CDR3 in amino acids: CSATWGEQFF. In DNA, the CDR3 is TGCAGTGCTACCTGGGGCGAGCAGTTCTTC.